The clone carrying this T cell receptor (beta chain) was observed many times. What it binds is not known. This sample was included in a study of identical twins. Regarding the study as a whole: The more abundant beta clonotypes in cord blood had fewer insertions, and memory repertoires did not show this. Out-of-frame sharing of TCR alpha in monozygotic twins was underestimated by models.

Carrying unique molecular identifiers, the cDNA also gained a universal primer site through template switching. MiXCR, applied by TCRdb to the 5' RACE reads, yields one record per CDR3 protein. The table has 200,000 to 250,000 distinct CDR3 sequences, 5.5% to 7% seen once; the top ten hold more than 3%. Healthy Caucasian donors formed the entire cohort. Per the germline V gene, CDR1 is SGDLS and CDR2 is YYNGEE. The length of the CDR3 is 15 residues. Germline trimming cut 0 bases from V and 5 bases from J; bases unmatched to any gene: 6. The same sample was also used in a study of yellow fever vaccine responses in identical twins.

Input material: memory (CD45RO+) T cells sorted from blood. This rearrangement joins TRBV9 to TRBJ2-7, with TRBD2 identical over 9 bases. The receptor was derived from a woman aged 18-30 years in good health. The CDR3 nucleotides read TGTGCCAGCAGCGTAGTGCCTAGCGGGATCGACGAGCAGTACTTC. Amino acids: CASSVVPSGIDEQYF. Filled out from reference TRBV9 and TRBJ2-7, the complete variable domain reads DSGVTQTPKHLITATGQRVTLRCSPRSGDLSVYWYQQSLDQGLQFLIQYYNGEERAKGNILERFSAQQFPDLHSELNLSSLELGDSALYFCASSVVPSGIDEQYFGPGTRLTVT.